This TCR beta chain appears in the sequencing data of a study of blood T cell repertoires in COVID-19. Study in general: Sample material is recorded as cDNA or gDNA derived from T cells, B-cell-depleted T cells, or PBMCs.

This CDR3 region has 20 residues. Sequencing used immunoSEQ multiplex PCR; TCRdb keeps in-frame clones, though not all of them. Here the sample spans hundreds of thousands of clones, approximately 89% being singletons. The receptor's source is a woman in her twenties or thirties who had recovered from COVID-19. The chain has TRBV12-2 and TRBJ1-2. TRBV12-2 corresponds to a pseudogene. The sample taken for sequencing was PBMCs or T cells enriched from blood (not recorded which). CDR3 bases: TGTGCAAGTCGCTTAGCGTTAGGCCTTCCCAACGCGGATCGAGCAGATGGCTACACCTTC. Translating it yields CASRLALGLPNADRADGYTF.